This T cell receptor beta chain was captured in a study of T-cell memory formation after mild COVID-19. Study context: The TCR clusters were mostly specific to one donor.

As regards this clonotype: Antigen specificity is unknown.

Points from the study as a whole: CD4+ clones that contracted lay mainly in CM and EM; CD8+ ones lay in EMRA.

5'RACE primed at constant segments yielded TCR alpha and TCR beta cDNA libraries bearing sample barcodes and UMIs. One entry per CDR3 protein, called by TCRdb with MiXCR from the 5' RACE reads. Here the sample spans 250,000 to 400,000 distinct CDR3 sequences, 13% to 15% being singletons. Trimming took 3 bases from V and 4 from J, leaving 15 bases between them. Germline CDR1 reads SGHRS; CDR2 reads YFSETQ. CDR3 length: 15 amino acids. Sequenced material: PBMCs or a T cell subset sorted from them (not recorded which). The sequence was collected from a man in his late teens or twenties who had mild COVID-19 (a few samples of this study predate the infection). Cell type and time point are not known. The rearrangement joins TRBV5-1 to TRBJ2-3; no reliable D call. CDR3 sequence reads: CASSSAGPPPDTQYF. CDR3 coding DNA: TGCGCCAGCAGCTCCGCCGGGCCGCCCCCAGATACGCAGTATTTT.